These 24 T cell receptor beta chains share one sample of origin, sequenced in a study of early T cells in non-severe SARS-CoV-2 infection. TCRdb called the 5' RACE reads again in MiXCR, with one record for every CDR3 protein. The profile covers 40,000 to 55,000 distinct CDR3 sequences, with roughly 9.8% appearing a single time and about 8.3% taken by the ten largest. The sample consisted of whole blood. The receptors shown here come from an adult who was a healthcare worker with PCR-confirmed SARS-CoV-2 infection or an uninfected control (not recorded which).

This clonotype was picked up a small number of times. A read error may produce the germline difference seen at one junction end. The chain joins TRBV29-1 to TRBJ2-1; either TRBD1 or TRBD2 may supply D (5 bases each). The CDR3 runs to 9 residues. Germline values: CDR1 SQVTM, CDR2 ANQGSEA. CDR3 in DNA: TGCAGCGCTTCCGGGACCGAGATCTTC. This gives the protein CSASGTEIF.

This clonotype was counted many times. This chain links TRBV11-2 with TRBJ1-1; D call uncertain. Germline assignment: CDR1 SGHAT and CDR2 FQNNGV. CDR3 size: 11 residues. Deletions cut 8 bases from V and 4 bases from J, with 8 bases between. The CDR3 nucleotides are TGTGCCAGCGCCACACCCACTGAAGCTTTCTTT. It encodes CASATPTEAFF.

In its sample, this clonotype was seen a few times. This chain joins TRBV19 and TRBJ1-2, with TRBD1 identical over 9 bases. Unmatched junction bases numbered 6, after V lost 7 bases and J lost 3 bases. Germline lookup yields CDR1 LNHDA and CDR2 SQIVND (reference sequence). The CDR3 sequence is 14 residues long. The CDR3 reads CASTIQGADYGYTF. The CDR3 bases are TGTGCCAGTACCATACAGGGGGCAGACTATGGCTACACCTTC.

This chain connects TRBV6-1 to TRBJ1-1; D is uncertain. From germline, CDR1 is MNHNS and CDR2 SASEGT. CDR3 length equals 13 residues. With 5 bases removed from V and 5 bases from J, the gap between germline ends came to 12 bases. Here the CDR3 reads CASSPRRATEAFF. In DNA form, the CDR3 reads TGTGCCAGCAGTCCCCGCCGAGCTACTGAAGCTTTCTTT.

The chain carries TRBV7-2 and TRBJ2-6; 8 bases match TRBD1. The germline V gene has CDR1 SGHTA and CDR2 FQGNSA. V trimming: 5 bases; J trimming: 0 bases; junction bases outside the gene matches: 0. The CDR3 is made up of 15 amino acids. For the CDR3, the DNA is TGTGCCAGCAGCACAGGGGGCTCTGGGGCCAACGTCCTGACTTTC. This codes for CASSTGGSGANVLTF.

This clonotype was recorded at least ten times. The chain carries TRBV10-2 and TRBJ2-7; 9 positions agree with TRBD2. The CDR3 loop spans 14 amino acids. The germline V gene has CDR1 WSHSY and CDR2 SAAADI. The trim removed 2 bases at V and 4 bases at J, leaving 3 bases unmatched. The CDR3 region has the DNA TGCGCCAGCAGTGAGGTAGCGGGAGCGTACGAGCAGTACTTC. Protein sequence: CASSEVAGAYEQYF.

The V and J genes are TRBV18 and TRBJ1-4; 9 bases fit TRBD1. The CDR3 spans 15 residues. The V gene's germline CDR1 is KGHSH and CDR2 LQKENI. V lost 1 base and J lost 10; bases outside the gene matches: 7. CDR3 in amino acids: CASSPLRDRDGKLFF. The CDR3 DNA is TGTGCCAGCTCACCACTCAGGGACAGGGATGGAAAACTGTTTTTT.

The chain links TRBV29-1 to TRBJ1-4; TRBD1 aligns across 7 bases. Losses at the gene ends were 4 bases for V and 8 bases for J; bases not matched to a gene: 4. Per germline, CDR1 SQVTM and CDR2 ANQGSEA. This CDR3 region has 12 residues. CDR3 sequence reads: CSVVQDREKLFF. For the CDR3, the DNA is TGCAGCGTTGTCCAGGACAGGGAAAAACTGTTTTTT.

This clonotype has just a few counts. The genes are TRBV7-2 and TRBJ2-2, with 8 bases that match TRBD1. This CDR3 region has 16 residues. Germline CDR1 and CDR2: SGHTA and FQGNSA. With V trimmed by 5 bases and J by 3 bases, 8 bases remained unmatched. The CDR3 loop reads CASSRGAGGYTGELFF. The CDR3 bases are TGTGCCAGCAGCAGAGGGGCAGGGGGCTACACCGGGGAGCTGTTTTTT.

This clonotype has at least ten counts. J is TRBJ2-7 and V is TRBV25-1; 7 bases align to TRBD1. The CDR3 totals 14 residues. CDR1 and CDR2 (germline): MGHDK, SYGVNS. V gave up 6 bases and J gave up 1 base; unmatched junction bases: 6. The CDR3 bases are TGTGCCAGCAGCCTGGGGACAGCTTCCTACGAGCAGTACTTC. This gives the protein CASSLGTASYEQYF.

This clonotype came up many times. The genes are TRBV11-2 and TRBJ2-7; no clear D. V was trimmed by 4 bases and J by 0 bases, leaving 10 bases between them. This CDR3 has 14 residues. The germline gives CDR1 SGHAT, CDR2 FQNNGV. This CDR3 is CASSSVRSSYEQYF. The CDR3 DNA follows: TGTGCCAGCAGCTCGGTCAGGAGCTCCTACGAGCAGTACTTC.

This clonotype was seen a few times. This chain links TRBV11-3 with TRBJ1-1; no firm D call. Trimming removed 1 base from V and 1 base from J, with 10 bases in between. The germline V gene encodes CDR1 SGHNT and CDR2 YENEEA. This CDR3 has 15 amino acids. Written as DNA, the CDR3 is TGTGCCAGCAGCTTAGGTGCTTTGGGGAACACTGAAGCTTTCTTT. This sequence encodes CASSLGALGNTEAFF.

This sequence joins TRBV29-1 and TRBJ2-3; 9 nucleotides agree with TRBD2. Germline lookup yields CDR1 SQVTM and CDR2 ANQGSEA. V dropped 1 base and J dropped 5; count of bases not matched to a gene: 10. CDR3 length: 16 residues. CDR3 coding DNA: TGCAGCGTTGAAGGGGGGCTAGCGGGATCCTTAGATACGCAGTATTTT. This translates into CSVEGGLAGSLDTQYF.

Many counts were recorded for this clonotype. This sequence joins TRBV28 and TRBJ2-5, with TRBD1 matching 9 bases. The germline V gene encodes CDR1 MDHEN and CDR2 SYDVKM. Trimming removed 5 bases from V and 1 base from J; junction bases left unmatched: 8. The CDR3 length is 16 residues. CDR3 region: CASSPDRGVGQETQYF. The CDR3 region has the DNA TGTGCCAGCAGTCCGGACAGGGGCGTGGGCCAAGAGACCCAGTACTTC.

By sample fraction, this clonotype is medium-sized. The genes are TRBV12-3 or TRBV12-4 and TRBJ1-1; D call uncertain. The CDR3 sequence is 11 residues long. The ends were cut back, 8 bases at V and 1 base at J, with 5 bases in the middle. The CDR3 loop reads CASAGNTEAFF. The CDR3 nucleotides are TGTGCCAGCGCAGGGAACACTGAAGCTTTCTTT.

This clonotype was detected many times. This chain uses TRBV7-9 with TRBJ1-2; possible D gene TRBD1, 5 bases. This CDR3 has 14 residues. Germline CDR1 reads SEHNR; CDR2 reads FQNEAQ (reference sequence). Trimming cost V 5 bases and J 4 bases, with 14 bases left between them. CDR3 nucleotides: TGTGCCAGCAGCCCACCCAACAGGATCTATGGCTACACCTTC. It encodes CASSPPNRIYGYTF.

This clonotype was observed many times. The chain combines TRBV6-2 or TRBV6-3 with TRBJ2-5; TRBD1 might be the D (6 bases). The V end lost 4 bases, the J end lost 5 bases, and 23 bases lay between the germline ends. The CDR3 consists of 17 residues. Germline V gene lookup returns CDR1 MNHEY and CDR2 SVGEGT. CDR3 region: CASSFGTRGPLGETQYF. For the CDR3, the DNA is TGTGCCAGCAGTTTCGGGACAAGGGGTCCCTTAGGTGAGACCCAGTACTTC.

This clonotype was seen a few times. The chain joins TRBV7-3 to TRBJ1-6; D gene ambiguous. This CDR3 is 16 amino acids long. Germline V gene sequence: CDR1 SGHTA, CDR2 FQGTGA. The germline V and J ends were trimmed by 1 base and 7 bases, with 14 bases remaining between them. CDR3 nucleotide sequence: TGTGCCAGCAGCTTAAACGGACCGATAACAAATTCACCCCTCCACTTT. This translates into CASSLNGPITNSPLHF.

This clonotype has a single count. The CDR3 nucleotides read TGTGCAAGCTGGCAGGACAGGGGAATGAACACTGAAGCTTTCTTT. Amino acid sequence: CASWQDRGMNTEAFF. V is TRBV6-5 and J is TRBJ1-1, with 9 bases identical to TRBD1. The V gene's germline CDR1 is MNHEY and CDR2 SVGAGI. This CDR3 has 15 amino acids.

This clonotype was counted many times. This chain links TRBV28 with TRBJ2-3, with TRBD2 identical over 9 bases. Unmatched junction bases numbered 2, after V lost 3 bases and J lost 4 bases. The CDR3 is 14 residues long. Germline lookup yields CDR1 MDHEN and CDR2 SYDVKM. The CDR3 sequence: CASSLEREADTQYF. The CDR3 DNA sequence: TGTGCCAGCAGTTTGGAGCGGGAGGCAGATACGCAGTATTTT. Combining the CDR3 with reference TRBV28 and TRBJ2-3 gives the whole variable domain DVKVTQSSRYLVKRTGEKVFLECVQDMDHENMFWYRQDPGLGLRLIYFSYDVKMKEKGDIPEGYSVSREKKERFSLILESASTNQTSMYLCASSLEREADTQYFGPGTRLTVL.

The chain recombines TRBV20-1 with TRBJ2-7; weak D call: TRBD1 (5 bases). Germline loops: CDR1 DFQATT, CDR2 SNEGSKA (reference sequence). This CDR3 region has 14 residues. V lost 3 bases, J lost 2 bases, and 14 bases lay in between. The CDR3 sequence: CSARPALGAYEQYF. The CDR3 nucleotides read TGCAGTGCTAGGCCAGCTTTAGGGGCCTACGAGCAGTACTTC.

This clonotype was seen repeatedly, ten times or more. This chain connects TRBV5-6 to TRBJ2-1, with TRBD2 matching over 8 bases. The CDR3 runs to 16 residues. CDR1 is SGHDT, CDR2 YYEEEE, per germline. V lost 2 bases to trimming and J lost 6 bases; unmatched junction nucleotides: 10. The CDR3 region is CASSFSGTRSVNEQFF. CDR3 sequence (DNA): TGTGCCAGCAGCTTTAGCGGGACTAGGTCAGTCAATGAGCAGTTCTTC. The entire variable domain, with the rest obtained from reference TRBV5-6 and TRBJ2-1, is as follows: DAGVTQSPTHLIKTRGQQVTLRCSPKSGHDTVSWYQQALGQGPQFIFQYYEEEERQRGNFPDRFSGHQFPNYSSELNVNALLLGDSALYLCASSFSGTRSVNEQFFGPGTRLTVL.

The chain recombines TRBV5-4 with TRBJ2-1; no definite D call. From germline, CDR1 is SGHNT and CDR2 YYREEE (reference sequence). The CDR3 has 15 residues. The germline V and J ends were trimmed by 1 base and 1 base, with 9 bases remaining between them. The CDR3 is CASSLSTESYNEQFF. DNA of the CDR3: TGTGCCAGCAGCTTGAGTACAGAATCCTACAATGAGCAGTTCTTC. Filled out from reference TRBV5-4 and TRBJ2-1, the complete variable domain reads ETGVTQSPTHLIKTRGQQVTLRCSSQSGHNTVSWYQQALGQGPQFIFQYYREEENGRGNFPPRFSGLQFPNYSSELNVNALELDDSALYLCASSLSTESYNEQFFGPGTRLTVL.

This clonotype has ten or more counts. CDR3 amino acids: CASQDSNQPQHF. For the CDR3, the DNA is TGTGCCAGCCAAGATAGCAATCAGCCCCAGCATTTT. V and J are TRBV2 and TRBJ1-5; no clear D. Germline loops: CDR1 SNHLY, CDR2 FYNNEI. Trimming pared 8 bases from V and 0 bases from J, leaving 5 bases between. CDR3 length equals 12 residues.